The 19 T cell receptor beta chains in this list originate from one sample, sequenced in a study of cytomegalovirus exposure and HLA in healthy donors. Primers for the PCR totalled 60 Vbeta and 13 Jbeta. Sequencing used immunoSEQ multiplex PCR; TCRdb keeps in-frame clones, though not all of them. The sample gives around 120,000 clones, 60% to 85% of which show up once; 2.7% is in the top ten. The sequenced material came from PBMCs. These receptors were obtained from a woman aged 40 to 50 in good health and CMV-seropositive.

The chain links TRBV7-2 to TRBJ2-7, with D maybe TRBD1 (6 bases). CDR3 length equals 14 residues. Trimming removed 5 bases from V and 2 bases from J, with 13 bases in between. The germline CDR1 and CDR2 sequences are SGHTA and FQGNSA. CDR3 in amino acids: CASSKDSGAYEQYF. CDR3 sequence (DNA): TGTGCCAGCAGCAAGGATTCAGGGGCCTACGAGCAGTACTTC. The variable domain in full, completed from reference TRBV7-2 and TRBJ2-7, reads GAGVSQSPSNKVTEKGKDVELRCDPISGHTALYWYRQSLGQGLEFLIYFQGNSAPDKSGLPSDRFSAERTGGSVSTLTIQRTQQEDSAVYLCASSKDSGAYEQYFGPGTRLTVT.

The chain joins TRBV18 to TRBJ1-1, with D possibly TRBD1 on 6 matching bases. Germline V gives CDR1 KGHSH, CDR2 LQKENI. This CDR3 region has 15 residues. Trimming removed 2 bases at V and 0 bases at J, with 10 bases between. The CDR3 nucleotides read TGTGCCAGCTCACCATTAGGACAGTTGAACACTGAAGCTTTCTTT. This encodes CASSPLGQLNTEAFF.

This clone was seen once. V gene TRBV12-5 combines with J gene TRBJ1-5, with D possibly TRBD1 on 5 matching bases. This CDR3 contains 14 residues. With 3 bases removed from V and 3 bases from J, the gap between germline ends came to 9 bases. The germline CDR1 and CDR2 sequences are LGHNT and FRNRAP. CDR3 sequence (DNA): TGTGCTAGTGGTTTAGGAGGGGACAATCAGCCCCAGCATTTT. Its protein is CASGLGGDNQPQHF.

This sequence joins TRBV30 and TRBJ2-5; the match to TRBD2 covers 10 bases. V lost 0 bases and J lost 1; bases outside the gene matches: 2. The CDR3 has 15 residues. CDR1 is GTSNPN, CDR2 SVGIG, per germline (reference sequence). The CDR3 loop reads CAWSVASGGQETQYF. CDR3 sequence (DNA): TGTGCCTGGAGTGTGGCTAGCGGGGGCCAAGAGACCCAGTACTTC.

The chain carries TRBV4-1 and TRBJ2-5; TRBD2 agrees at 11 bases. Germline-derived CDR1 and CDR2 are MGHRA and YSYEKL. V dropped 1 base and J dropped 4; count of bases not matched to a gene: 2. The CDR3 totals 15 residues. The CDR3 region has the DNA TGCGCCAGCAGCCAAGTAGCGGGGGGGGTAGAGACCCAGTACTTC. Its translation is CASSQVAGGVETQYF.

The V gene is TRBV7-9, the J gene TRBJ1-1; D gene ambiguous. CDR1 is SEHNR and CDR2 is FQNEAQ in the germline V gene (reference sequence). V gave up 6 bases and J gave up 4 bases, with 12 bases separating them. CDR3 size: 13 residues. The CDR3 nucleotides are TGTGCCAGCAGTCAAGTAGCTACCACTGAAGCTTTCTTT. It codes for CASSQVATTEAFF.

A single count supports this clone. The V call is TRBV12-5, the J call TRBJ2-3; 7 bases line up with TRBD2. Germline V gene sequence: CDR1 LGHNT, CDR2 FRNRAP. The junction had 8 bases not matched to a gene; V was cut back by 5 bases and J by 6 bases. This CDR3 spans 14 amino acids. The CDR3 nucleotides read TGTGCTAGTGGTCCCCGAAGCGGGGCGGATACGCAGTATTTT. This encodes CASGPRSGADTQYF.

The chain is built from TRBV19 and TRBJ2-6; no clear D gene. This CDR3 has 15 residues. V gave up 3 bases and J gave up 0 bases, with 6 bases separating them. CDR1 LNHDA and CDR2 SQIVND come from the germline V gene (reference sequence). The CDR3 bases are TGTGCCAGTAGTATCCGACACTCTGGGGCCAACGTCCTGACTTTC. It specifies CASSIRHSGANVLTF. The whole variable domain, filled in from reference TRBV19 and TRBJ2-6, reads DGGITQSPKYLFRKEGQNVTLSCEQNLNHDAMYWYRQDPGQGLRLIYYSQIVNDFQKGDIAEGYSVSREKKESFPLTVTSAQKNPTAFYLCASSIRHSGANVLTFGAGSRLTVL.

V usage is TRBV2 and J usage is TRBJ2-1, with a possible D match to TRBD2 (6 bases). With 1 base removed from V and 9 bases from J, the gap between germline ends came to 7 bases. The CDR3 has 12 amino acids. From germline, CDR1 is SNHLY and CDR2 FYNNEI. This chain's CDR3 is CASSEGRVEQFF. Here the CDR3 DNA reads TGTGCCAGCAGTGAAGGGAGGGTTGAGCAGTTCTTC.

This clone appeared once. The CDR3 DNA follows: TGTGCCGGGACCCGGACAGACAACTATGGCTACACCTTC. This codes for CAGTRTDNYGYTF. The V gene is TRBV30, the J gene TRBJ1-2; possible D gene TRBD1, 6 bases. The CDR3 sequence is 13 residues long. In germline, CDR1 is GTSNPN, CDR2 SVGIG (reference sequence). V was cut by 8 bases and J by 2 bases, with 15 bases left in between.

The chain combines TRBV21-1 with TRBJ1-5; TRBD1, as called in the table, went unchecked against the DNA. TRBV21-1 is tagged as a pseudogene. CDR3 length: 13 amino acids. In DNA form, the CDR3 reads TGTGCCAGCCACAGGGGTTGCAATCAGCCCCAGCATTTT. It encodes CASHRGCNQPQHF.

CDR3: CAISEQGSGETQYF. CDR3 in DNA: TGTGCCATCAGTGAACAGGGTAGTGGTGAGACCCAGTACTTC. The chain is built from TRBV10-3 and TRBJ2-5; D may be TRBD1 (6 bases). The V end lost 3 bases, the J end lost 5 bases, and 13 bases lay between the germline ends. CDR3 length equals 14 residues. The germline gives CDR1 ENHRY, CDR2 SYGVKD.

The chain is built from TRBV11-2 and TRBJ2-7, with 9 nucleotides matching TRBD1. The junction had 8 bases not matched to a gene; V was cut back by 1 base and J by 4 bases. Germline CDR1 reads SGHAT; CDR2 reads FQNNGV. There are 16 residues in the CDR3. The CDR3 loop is CASSLAGGQGKYEQYF. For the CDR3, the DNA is TGTGCCAGCAGCTTAGCCGGAGGACAGGGGAAGTACGAGCAGTACTTC.

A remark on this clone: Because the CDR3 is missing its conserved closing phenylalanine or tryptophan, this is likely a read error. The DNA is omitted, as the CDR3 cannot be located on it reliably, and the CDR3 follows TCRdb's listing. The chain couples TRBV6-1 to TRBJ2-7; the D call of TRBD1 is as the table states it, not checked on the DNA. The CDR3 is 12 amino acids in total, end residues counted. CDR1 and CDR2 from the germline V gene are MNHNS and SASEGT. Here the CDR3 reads CASSDWTGSSLL.

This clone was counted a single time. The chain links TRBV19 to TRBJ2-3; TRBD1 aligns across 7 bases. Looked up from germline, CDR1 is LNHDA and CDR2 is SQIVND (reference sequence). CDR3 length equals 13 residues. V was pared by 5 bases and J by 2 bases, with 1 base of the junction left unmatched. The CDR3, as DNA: TGTGCCAGTAGTGGACAGGTCACAGATACGCAGTATTTT. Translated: CASSGQVTDTQYF.

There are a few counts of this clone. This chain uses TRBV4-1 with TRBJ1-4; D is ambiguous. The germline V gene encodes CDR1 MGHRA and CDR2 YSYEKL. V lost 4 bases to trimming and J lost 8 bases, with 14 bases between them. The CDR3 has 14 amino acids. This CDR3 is CASSLPSGREKLFF. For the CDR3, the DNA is TGCGCCAGCAGCCTCCCATCGGGTAGGGAAAAACTGTTTTTT.

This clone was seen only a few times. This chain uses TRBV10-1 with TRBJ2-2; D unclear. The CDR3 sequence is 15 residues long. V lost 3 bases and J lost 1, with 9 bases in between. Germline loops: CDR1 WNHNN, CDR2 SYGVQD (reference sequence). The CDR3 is CASSDEKRNTGELFF. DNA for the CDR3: TGCGCCAGCAGTGATGAGAAGAGGAACACCGGGGAGCTGTTTTTT.

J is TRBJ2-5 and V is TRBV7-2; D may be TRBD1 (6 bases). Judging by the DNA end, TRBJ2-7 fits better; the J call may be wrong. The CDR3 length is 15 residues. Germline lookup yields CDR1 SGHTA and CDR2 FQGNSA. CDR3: CASSLVVGTSYEQYF. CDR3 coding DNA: TGTGCCAGCAGCTTAGTGGTCGGGACATCCTACGAGCAGTACTTC.

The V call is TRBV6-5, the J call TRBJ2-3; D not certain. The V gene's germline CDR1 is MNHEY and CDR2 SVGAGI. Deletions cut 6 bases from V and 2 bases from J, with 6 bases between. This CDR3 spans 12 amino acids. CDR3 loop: CASRATTDTQYF. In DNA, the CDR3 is TGTGCCAGCAGAGCTACCACAGATACGCAGTATTTT.